This section outlines one T cell receptor beta chain sequence together with its context. Its specific antigen is unknown. No much larger clone is present one base from it, and per-base qualities are unavailable. Using the deep immunoSEQ assay, multiplex PCR amplified TCR CDR3 regions from genomic DNA. Extracted genomic DNA from each cell subset was spread evenly across all wells of several immunoSEQ 96-well plates, with each plate serving as a replicate. For sorted subsets, 150 to 200 ng genomic DNA, equal to 30,000 or so T cell genomes, was loaded into each replicate PCR. Purified libraries were quantified with a Qubit 3.0 fluorometer, sized on a Bioanalyzer 2100, and re-quantified with the KAPA Library Quantification kit. Each immunoSEQ 96-well plate was sequenced on its own single-read 150-cycle Illumina NextSeq 550 flow cell. On the study's bioinformatics: Because the immunoSEQ output held only junctional sequences and lacked quality scores, the filtering could not match the filtering applied to full-length reads. Sequences were annotated with PyIR, a Python wrapper for IgBLAST v1.9, and V/J genes and CDR3 were assigned using IMGT germline references. Reads were removed for weak V/J assignments (E-value above 1e-6), missing CDR3, stop codons, out-of-frame junctions, or ambiguous translated residues. V3J clonotypes were defined as sequences sharing an identical inferred V gene, J gene, and CDR3 amino acid sequence. To compute the percentage overlap between repertoires, the number of shared unique clonotypes was divided by the size of the smaller repertoire. Repertoire richness was assessed with RTK rarefaction, the Chao1 estimator, and Recon v2.1 estimates of unobserved clonotypes. OLGA was used to compute generation probabilities for all TCRbeta clonotypes that the gDNA method yielded from a handful of donors. TCRdb took over this immuneACCESS table, retaining in-frame rearrangements with V and J assigned. Such tables are incomplete; in checked studies, under half of the missing clones stem from an unresolved V gene, and the remainder is unexplained. The V and J calls and the clone size are those of that table, but D and trimming were determined from the DNA. A total of roughly 2 million clones appear in this sample, over 85% of them only once. The ten most abundant clones make up 1.1% of the sample.

Trimming leaves V shorter by 7 bases and J shorter by 4 bases, with the junction holding 3 bases beyond the gene matches. Spanning cysteine to phenylalanine, the CDR3 consists of 13 amino acids. The only DNA kept is the CDR3, 39 bases in frame from the first base. CDR1 and CDR2 are drawn from the germline V gene: SNHLY, FYNNEI. The data originate from a study of shared clonotypes between healthy human individuals (dated by TCRdb to 2019 to 2021). About the investigation overall: The cohort included three men and a couple of women between 18 and 49 years of age. Per donor, three plates each were used for CD4 naive and CD4 memory, two for CD8 naive, and one for CD8 memory. Blood TCR repertoires of five healthy adults were deeply sequenced to estimate repertoire size and the extent of clonotype sharing between individuals. Libraries were prepared and TCR repertoires were sequenced by different laboratories using diverse techniques, in order to increase sequencing depth and limit assay-specific biases. Between about 0.94 and 10 billion PBMCs per donor were obtained by leukapheresis. Overall study outcomes, separate from this receptor: When several donors were compared, the shared fraction of clonotypes was approximately 5% for naive CD4, roughly 3.3% for naive CD8, 2.3% for memory CD4, and less than 0.5% for memory CD8. Larger estimated clonotype richness was generally found for naive subsets than for memory subsets. Pairwise subsampling led to the expectation that sequencing depth would affect the degree of clonotype sharing among donors. Higher generation probabilities were observed for clonotypes shared by all four sorted-subset donors than for non-shared clonotypes. Only blood was sampled, and tissue TCR repertoires likely differ from those in blood. Incomplete sequencing was indicated by rarefaction of sorted-subset datasets, despite the large sequencing depth. The genetic and exposure-history diversity represented was limited by the small number of donors.

CD8 naive samples consisted of CD45RO-negative cells that were positively selected for CCR7, yielding a CD45RA+CCR7+ population without TemRA cells. Healthy HIV-negative adults with no recently reported acute infections or vaccinations were included as donors. Every donor was a Caucasian adult residing in Nashville, Tennessee, USA. Blood was collected by leukapheresis, and PBMCs were isolated by Ficoll-Histopaque density gradient centrifugation and then cryopreserved in liquid nitrogen vapor phase. Analytical flow cytometry was used to check the purity and quantity of each magnetically sorted T cell population. Genomic DNA was isolated from every sorted fraction and measured by UV absorbance on a Nanodrop 2000c.

This TCR was recovered from a man aged 18 to 29 in good health. This chain is built from TRBV2 and TRBJ2-1, and 8 junctional nucleotides match TRBD2. The sample consisted of naive CD8+ T cells sorted from blood. The meaning of the sample's cell subset or site label: CD45RA+CCR7+. CDR3 sequence: CASKAGGYNEQFF. The bases are TGTGCCAGCAAGGCGGGGGGTTACAATGAGCAGTTCTTC. Here the CDR3 is joined to the reference TRBV2 and TRBJ2-1 genes, and the full variable domain is: EPEVTQTPSHQVTQMGQEVILRCVPISNHLYFYWYRQILGQKVEFLVSFYNNEISEKSEIFDDQFSVERPDGSNFTLKIRSTKLEDSAMYFCASKAGGYNEQFFGPGTRLTVL.